Below, 17 T cell receptor beta chains from the same sample are listed, as sequenced in a study of T cells in Graves' hyperthyroidism and ophthalmopathy. Template material for amplifying TCR beta CDR3 regions consisted of RNA transcripts. Primed by the HTBI set, a first-round RT-PCR was run on the TCR CDR3. TCRdb ran MiXCR on the multiplex PCR reads and lists one entry per CDR3 protein. The sample includes fewer than 900,000 distinct CDR3 sequences, around 20% of them seen just once. The sequenced sample consisted of blood. All receptors derive from a woman aged 50 to 60 with Graves' hyperthyroidism that later progressed to Graves' ophthalmopathy.

As regards this clonotype: This may be a read error: a much more frequent sequence differs by one nucleotide. J is TRBJ2-3 and V is TRBV12-3 or TRBV12-4, with no clear D. Between the trimmed V and J ends, which lost 6 bases and 2 bases, there was a span of 12 bases. CDR3 length: 14 residues. CDR3 coding DNA: TGTGCCAGCAGAATGGACGGAAACACAGATACGCAGTATTTT. This sequence encodes CASRMDGNTDTQYF.

This clonotype showed up just a few times. The chain has TRBV6-1 and TRBJ2-5; D gene unclear. Trimming shortened V by 4 bases and J by 7 bases, and 16 bases separated the two germline ends. Germline V gene sequence: CDR1 MNHNS, CDR2 SASEGT. This CDR3 is built from 14 residues. The CDR3 nucleotides are TGTGCCAGCAGTGGGGCGGACCTCAAGGGGACCCAGTACTTC. Translated: CASSGADLKGTQYF.

This clonotype showed up many times. The chain has TRBV20-1 and TRBJ2-1; 7 nucleotides agree with TRBD1. The junction had 6 bases not matched to a gene; V was cut back by 2 bases and J by 2 bases. This CDR3 region has 15 residues. CDR1 is DFQATT and CDR2 is SNEGSKA in the germline V gene (reference sequence). The CDR3 coding sequence is TGCAGTGCTAGACCGGGACAGCAGCCCTACAATGAGCAGTTCTTC. This translates into CSARPGQQPYNEQFF.

This clonotype has more than one count but fewer than ten. The chain recombines TRBV14 with TRBJ2-3; 10 nucleotides align to TRBD2. The V gene's germline CDR1 is SGHDN and CDR2 FVKESK. V lost 0 bases, J lost 2 bases, and 5 bases stayed unmatched. CDR3 length equals 17 residues. Written as DNA, the CDR3 is TGTGCCAGCAGCCAAGATCTAGCGGGGGCCTCCACAGATACGCAGTATTTT. It translates to CASSQDLAGASTDTQYF.

This clonotype came up many times. This chain uses TRBV11-2 with TRBJ2-1; the match to TRBD2 covers 12 bases. In germline, CDR1 is SGHAT, CDR2 FQNNGV. The CDR3 runs to 17 residues. V lost 1 base to trimming and J lost 4 bases; unmatched junction nucleotides: 5. As DNA, the CDR3 is TGTGCCAGCAGCTTAGTTAGGCTAGCGGGGGGGTACAATGAGCAGTTCTTC. As protein: CASSLVRLAGGYNEQFF.

This clonotype was seen a handful of times. The gene calls are TRBV24-1 and TRBJ2-5; 8 bases match TRBD1. The CDR3 contains 15 residues. The ends lost 2 bases at V and 2 bases at J; junction bases unmatched: 3. Germline V gene data show CDR1 as KGHDR and CDR2 as SFDVKD. In DNA form, the CDR3 reads TGTGCCACCAGTGATTCCGGGGACAGGCAAGAGACCCAGTACTTC. It is translated as CATSDSGDRQETQYF.

The table lists this clonotype with many counts. The chain combines TRBV12-3 or TRBV12-4 with TRBJ1-2; D might be TRBD1 (6 bases). Trimming pared 8 bases from V and 3 bases from J, leaving 19 bases between. The CDR3 extends over 15 amino acids. CDR3 in amino acids: CASSDWTVWDYGYTF. The CDR3 DNA reads as TGTGCCAGCTCGGACTGGACAGTTTGGGACTATGGCTACACCTTC.

This clonotype was detected a few times. V gene TRBV5-1 combines with J gene TRBJ2-5; 9 nucleotides agree with TRBD2. Germline V gives CDR1 SGHRS, CDR2 YFSETQ. The CDR3 is made up of 17 amino acids. The trim removed 4 bases at V and 1 base at J, leaving 11 bases unmatched. The CDR3 DNA reads TGCGCCAGCAGCCCGGGAGTGCTAGCGGGGCTCCAAGAGACCCAGTACTTC. This sequence encodes CASSPGVLAGLQETQYF.

In this sample, this clonotype turned up many times. This chain joins TRBV3-1 and TRBJ2-1; 7 bases map to TRBD2. Unmatched junction bases numbered 10, after V lost 4 bases and J lost 7 bases. Germline loops: CDR1 LGHDT, CDR2 YNNKEL (reference sequence). This CDR3 has 15 residues. CDR3 protein: CASSPIMASGNEQFF. For the CDR3, the DNA is TGTGCCAGCAGCCCCATCATGGCTAGCGGTAATGAGCAGTTCTTC.

This clonotype was seen a handful of times. The V and J genes are TRBV29-1 and TRBJ2-7; 8 bases map to TRBD2. CDR3 length equals 16 residues. V gave up 3 bases and J gave up 0 bases; unmatched junction bases: 10. The germline V gene encodes CDR1 SQVTM and CDR2 ANQGSEA. This CDR3 reads CSVELGERGSSYEQYF. As DNA, the CDR3 is TGCAGCGTTGAGCTGGGAGAGCGGGGGAGCTCCTACGAGCAGTACTTC.

This clonotype was seen at least ten times. This sequence joins TRBV20-1 and TRBJ1-1, with D possibly being TRBD1 (6 bases). This CDR3 has 13 amino acids. With 0 bases removed from V and 6 bases from J, the gap between germline ends came to 11 bases. Germline V CDR1 and CDR2: DFQATT, SNEGSKA (reference sequence). In DNA form, the CDR3 reads TGCAGTGCTAGAGATGAACAGGGTCCTGAAGCTTTCTTT. Its protein product is CSARDEQGPEAFF.

This clonotype was observed many times. This chain links TRBV11-2 with TRBJ2-1; 11 nucleotides align to TRBD2. Germline V CDR1 and CDR2: SGHAT, FQNNGV. J lost 3 bases, V lost 4 bases, and 2 bases had no gene match. This CDR3 comprises 15 residues. The CDR3 loop is CASSSGLAVYNEQFF. The CDR3 DNA follows: TGTGCCAGCAGCTCGGGACTAGCGGTCTACAATGAGCAGTTCTTC.

The CDR3 DNA is TGCGCCAGCAGCTTGGGGACTTCCTTTAGCACAGATACGCAGTATTTT. Translated: CASSLGTSFSTDTQYF. The chain links TRBV5-1 to TRBJ2-3; perhaps TRBD2 as D (5 bases). The CDR3 runs to 16 residues. Trimming stripped 0 bases from V and 0 bases from J, with 11 bases between. Germline V gene data show CDR1 as SGHRS and CDR2 as YFSETQ.

The chain carries TRBV19 and TRBJ1-1; D is unresolved. The germline V gene has CDR1 LNHDA and CDR2 SQIVND (reference sequence). Between the trimmed V and J ends, which lost 7 bases and 4 bases, there was a span of 16 bases. CDR3 length: 14 amino acids. In DNA, the CDR3 is TGTGCCAGTATTGGGGTGGAAATGAGCACTGAAGCTTTCTTT. Translating gives CASIGVEMSTEAFF.

V is TRBV6-1 and J is TRBJ2-1; possibly TRBD2 for D (5 bases). The CDR3 extends over 13 amino acids. The germline V and J ends were trimmed by 7 bases and 4 bases, with 11 bases remaining between them. Germline loops: CDR1 MNHNS, CDR2 SASEGT. The CDR3 DNA reads TGTGCCAGCATAAAGAGGGTGTACAATGAGCAGTTCTTC. Translated, it gives CASIKRVYNEQFF.

There are many counts of this clonotype. J is TRBJ2-3 and V is TRBV11-2, with D hard to call. Germline CDR1 SGHAT, CDR2 FQNNGV. The CDR3 contains 14 residues. V was pared by 5 bases and J by 1 base, with 10 bases between. The CDR3: CASSTQRGTDTQYF. CDR3 DNA sequence: TGTGCCAGCAGCACCCAAAGGGGCACAGATACGCAGTATTTT. Full variable domain (rest looked up from reference TRBV11-2 and TRBJ2-3): EAGVAQSPRYKIIEKRQSVAFWCNPISGHATLYWYQQILGQGPKLLIQFQNNGVVDDSQLPKDRFSAERLKGVDSTLKIQPAKLEDSAVYLCASSTQRGTDTQYFGPGTRLTVL.

In the case of this clonotype: This may stem from a read error, because a much larger clone lies one nucleotide away. This sequence joins TRBV7-2 and TRBJ1-2; 7 nucleotides agree with TRBD1. CDR3 length equals 15 residues. Per the germline V gene, CDR1 is SGHTA and CDR2 is FQGNSA. Unmatched junction bases numbered 7, after V lost 1 base and J lost 5 bases. Written as DNA, the CDR3 is TGTGCCAGCAGCTTAGGGGGGGGACAGAGTTATGGCTACACCTTC. This codes for CASSLGGGQSYGYTF.